This note documents a single TCR beta chain sequence. There is no known antigen for this receptor. No qualities accompany the bases; no much larger clone lies one base away. The data were obtained in a study of shared clonotypes between healthy human individuals (dated by TCRdb to about 2020). At the level of the whole study: Two women and a few men aged 18 to 49 years were included in the cohort. For each donor, three plates each were used for CD4 naive and CD4 memory, two plates were used for CD8 naive, and one plate was used for CD8 memory. Blood TCR repertoires of about 5 healthy adults were deeply sequenced to estimate repertoire size and the extent of clonotype sharing between individuals. Different laboratories and diverse techniques were used to prepare libraries and sequence TCR repertoires, to increase sequencing depth and limit assay-specific biases. Leukapheresis yielded between about 0.85 and 9.5 billion PBMCs per donor. Points the paper makes about the study in general: Based on pairwise subsampling, the degree of clonotype sharing among donors was expected to be affected by sequencing depth. The small number of donors limited the genetic and exposure-history diversity represented. Sharing across several donors was observed for about 5% of naive CD4, over 3% of naive CD8, around 2.5% of memory CD4, and around 0.4% of memory CD8 clonotypes. Even with the large sequencing depth, rarefaction of the sorted-subset datasets indicated that sequencing was incomplete. Estimated clonotype richness was generally larger for naive than for memory subsets. Clonotypes shared by all four sorted-subset donors showed higher generation probabilities than non-shared clonotypes. Sampling was restricted to blood, and TCR repertoires in tissues likely differ from the TCR repertoires found in blood.

TCR CDR3 regions were amplified from genomic DNA by multiplex PCR using the deep immunoSEQ assay. Extracted genomic DNA from each cell subset was distributed evenly across all wells of several immunoSEQ 96-well plates, and each plate was treated as a replicate. For sorted subsets, about 200 ng genomic DNA, equal to 30,000 to 35,000 T cell genomes, was loaded into each replicate PCR. The purified libraries were quantified using a Qubit 3.0 fluorometer, sized with a Bioanalyzer 2100, and then quantified again using the KAPA Library Quantification kit. Each immunoSEQ 96-well plate was sequenced on its own single-read 150-cycle Illumina NextSeq 550 flow cell. Per the source publication's procedure: The immunoSEQ output contained only junctional sequences without quality scores, so filtering could not match that applied to full-length reads. To assign V/J genes and CDR3, sequences were annotated using PyIR, a Python wrapper for IgBLAST v1.9, with IMGT germline references. Any read was removed if the V/J assignment was weak (E-value above 1e-6), the CDR3 was missing, or the read contained stop codons, out-of-frame junctions, or ambiguous translated residues. V3J clonotypes were defined as sequences sharing the same inferred V gene, J gene, and CDR3 amino acid sequence. The percentage overlap between two repertoires was calculated by dividing the number of shared unique clonotypes by the size of the smaller repertoire. Richness of each repertoire was evaluated using RTK rarefaction, the Chao1 estimator, and Recon v2.1 estimates of unobserved clonotypes. OLGA was used to compute generation probabilities for all TCRbeta clonotypes that the gDNA method yielded from four donors. The table comes from immuneACCESS by way of TCRdb, which keeps in-frame sequences with V and J called. Part of the clones is missing from these tables; in studies checked, under half for an unresolved V gene and the rest for unknown reasons. V, J and clone size reflect that table, while D and trimming were determined from the DNA. Recorded for this sample are about 1.4 million clones; about 96% of them occurred a single time. More than 0.9% of the sample rests with the top ten.

Donors were healthy HIV-negative adults with no recently reported acute infections or vaccinations. Only Caucasian adults living in Nashville, Tennessee, USA were represented among the donors. CD4+ T cells were enriched by magnetic negative selection; naive cells were then positively selected on CD45RA, and the negative fraction formed the memory subset. After blood collection by leukapheresis, PBMCs were isolated using Ficoll-Histopaque density gradient centrifugation and then cryopreserved in the vapor phase of liquid nitrogen. Analytical flow cytometry was used to check the purity and quantity of each magnetically sorted T cell population. Each sorted fraction had its genomic DNA isolated and then quantified by UV absorbance on a Nanodrop 2000c. The germline V gene (reference sequence) provides CDR1 LNHNV and CDR2 YYDKDF. Trimming takes 5 bases from V and 2 bases from J, and the germline ends sit 19 bases apart. Including the terminal cysteine and phenylalanine, the CDR3 comprises 17 residues. Only the CDR3 part of the read is kept: 51 bases, read in frame from the first base.

The sequencing sample was made of naive CD4+ T cells sorted from blood. This specimen's cell subset or site label, per the study, means: CD45RA+ positively selected. This clonotype was obtained from a young man in good health. The sequence links TRBV15 to TRBJ2-1; the D call could be TRBD1 or TRBD2, with each sharing 5 bases. DNA sequence: TGTGCCACCAGCCGTAGTGAGGGGAGTGGAACCTACAATGAGCAGTTCTTC. Its coded protein is CATSRSEGSGTYNEQFF.